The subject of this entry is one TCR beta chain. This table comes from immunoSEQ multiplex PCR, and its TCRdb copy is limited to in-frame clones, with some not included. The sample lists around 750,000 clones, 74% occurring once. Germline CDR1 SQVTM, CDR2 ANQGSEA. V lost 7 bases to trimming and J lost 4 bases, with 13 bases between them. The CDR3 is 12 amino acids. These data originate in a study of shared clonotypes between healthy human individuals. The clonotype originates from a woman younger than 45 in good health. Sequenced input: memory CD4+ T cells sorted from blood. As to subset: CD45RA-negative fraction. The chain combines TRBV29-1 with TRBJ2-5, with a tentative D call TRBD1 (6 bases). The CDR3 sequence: CSARVGGETQYF. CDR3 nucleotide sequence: TGCAGCGCACGTGTAGGGGGAGAGACCCAGTACTTC.